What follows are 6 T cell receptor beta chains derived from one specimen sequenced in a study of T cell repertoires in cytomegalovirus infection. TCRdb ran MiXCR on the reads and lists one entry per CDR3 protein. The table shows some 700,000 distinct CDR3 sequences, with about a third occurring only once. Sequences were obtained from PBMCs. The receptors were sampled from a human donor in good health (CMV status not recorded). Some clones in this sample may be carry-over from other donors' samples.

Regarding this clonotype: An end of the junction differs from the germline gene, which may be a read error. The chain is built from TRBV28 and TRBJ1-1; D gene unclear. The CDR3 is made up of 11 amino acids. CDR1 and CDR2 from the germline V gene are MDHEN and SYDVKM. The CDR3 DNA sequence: TGTGCCAGCAGTTCGAACATTGAAGCTTTCTTT. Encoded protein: CASSSNIEAFF.

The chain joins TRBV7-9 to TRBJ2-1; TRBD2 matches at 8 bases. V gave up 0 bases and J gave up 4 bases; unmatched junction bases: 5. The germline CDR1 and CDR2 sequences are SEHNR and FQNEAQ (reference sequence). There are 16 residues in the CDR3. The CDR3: CASSLATSESYNEQFF. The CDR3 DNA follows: TGTGCCAGCAGCTTAGCGACTAGCGAGTCTTACAATGAGCAGTTCTTC.

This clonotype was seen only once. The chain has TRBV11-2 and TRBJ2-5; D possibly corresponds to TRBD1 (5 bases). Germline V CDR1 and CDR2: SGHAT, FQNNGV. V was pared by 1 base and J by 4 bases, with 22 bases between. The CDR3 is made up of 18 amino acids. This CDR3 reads CASSLGAGSIRIPETQYF. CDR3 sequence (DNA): TGTGCCAGCAGCTTAGGGGCAGGGTCAATCCGAATTCCAGAGACCCAGTACTTC. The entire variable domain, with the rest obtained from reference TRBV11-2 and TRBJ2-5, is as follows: EAGVAQSPRYKIIEKRQSVAFWCNPISGHATLYWYQQILGQGPKLLIQFQNNGVVDDSQLPKDRFSAERLKGVDSTLKIQPAKLEDSAVYLCASSLGAGSIRIPETQYFGPGTRLLVL.

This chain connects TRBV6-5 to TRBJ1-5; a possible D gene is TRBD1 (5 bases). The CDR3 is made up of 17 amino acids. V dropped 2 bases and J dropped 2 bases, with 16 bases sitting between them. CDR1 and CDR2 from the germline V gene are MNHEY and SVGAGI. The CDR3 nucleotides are TGTGCCAGCAGTTACGGGGACCCCCGAGGGGGCAATCAGCCCCAGCATTTT. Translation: CASSYGDPRGGNQPQHF.

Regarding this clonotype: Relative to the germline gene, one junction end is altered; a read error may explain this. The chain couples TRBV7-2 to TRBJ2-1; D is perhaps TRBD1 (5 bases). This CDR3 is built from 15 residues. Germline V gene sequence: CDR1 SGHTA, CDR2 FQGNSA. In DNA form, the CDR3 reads TGTGCCAGCAGCTCTCCAGGGTCGAAATACAATGAGCAGTTATTC. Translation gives CASSSPGSKYNEQLF.

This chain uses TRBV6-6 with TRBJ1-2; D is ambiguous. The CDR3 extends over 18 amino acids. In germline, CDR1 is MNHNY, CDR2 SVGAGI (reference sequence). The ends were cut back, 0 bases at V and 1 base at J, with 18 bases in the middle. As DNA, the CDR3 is TGTGCCAGCAGTTACTCTAACAGCAAAAAACTTCTTAACTATGGCTACACCTTC. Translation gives CASSYSNSKKLLNYGYTF.